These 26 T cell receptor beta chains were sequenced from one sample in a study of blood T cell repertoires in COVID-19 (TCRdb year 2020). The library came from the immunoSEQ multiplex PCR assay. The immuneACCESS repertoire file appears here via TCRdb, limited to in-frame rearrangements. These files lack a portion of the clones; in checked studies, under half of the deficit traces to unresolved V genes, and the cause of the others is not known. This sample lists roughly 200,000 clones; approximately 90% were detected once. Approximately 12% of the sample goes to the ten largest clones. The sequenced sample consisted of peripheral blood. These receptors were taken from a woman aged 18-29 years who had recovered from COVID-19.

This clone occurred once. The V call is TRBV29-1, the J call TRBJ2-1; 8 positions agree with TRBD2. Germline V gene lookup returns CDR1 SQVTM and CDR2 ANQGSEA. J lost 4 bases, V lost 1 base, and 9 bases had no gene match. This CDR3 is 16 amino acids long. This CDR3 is CSVEVLASGLYNEQFF. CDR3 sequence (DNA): TGCAGCGTTGAAGTTCTAGCTAGCGGGCTTTACAATGAGCAGTTCTTC.

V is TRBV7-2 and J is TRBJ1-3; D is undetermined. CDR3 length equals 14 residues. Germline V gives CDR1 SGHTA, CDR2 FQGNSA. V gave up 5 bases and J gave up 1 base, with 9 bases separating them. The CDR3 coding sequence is TGTGCCAGCAGCCTTGGGCGATCTGGAAACACCATATATTTT. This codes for CASSLGRSGNTIYF.

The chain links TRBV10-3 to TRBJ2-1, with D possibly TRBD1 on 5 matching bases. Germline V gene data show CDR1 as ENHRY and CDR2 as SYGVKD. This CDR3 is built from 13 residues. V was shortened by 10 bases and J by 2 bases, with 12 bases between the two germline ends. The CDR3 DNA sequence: TGTGCCACAGGGCCCCGTACCTACAATGAGCAGTTCTTC. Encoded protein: CATGPRTYNEQFF.

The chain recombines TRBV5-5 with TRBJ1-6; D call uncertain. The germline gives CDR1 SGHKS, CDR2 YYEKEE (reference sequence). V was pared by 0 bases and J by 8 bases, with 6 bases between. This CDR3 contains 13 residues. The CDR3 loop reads CASSLVHDSPLHF. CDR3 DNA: TGTGCCAGCAGCTTGGTTCATGATTCACCCCTCCACTTT.

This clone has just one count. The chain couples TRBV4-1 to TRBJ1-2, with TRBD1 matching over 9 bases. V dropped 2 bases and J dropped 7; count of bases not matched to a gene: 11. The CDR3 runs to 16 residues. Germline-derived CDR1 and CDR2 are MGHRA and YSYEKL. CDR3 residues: CASSQLWRQGVVGYTF. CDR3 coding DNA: TGCGCCAGCAGCCAACTCTGGAGACAGGGGGTTGTTGGCTACACCTTC.

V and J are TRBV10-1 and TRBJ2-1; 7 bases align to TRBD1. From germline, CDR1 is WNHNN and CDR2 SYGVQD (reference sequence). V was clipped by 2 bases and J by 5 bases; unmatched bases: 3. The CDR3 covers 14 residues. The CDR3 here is CASSEETGNNEQFF. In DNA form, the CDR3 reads TGCGCCAGCAGTGAGGAGACAGGGAACAATGAGCAGTTCTTC.

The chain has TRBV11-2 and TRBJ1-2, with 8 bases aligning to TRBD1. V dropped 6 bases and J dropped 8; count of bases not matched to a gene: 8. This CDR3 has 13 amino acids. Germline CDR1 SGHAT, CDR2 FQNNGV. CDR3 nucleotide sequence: TGTGCCAGCAGTCCATTCAGGGGGCTGGGCTACACCTTC. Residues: CASSPFRGLGYTF.

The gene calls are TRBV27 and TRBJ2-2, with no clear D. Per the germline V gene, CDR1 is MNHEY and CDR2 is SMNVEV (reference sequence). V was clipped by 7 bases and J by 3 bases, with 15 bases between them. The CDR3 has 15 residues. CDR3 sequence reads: CASMFWPPDTGELFF. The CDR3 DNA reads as TGTGCCAGCATGTTTTGGCCACCTGACACCGGGGAGCTGTTTTTT.

Here the CDR3 reads CASSHALQGVYEQYF. CDR3 DNA: TGTGCCAGCAGCCACGCCCTACAGGGAGTCTACGAGCAGTACTTC. The chain joins TRBV14 to TRBJ2-7; D may be TRBD1 (6 bases). V lost 3 bases and J 3 bases, leaving 15 bases between the germline ends. The CDR3 extends over 15 amino acids. Germline CDR1 and CDR2: SGHDN and FVKESK.

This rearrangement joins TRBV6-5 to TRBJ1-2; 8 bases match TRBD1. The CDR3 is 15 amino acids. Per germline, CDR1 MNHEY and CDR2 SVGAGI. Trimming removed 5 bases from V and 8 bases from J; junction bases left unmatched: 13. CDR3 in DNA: TGTGCCAGCAGTAGCCGGACAGGGCAACATCGGGGCTACACCTTC. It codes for CASSSRTGQHRGYTF.

The CDR3 sequence: CAARNGNEQFF. CDR3 in DNA: TGTGCAGCGAGGAATGGGAATGAGCAGTTCTTC. V is TRBV6-6 and J is TRBJ2-1; D ambiguous. Germline assignment: CDR1 MNHNY and CDR2 SVGAGI (reference sequence). This CDR3 is 11 amino acids long.

The CDR3 region has the DNA TGCGCCAGCAGCATCCCGGACAGCCTAGGAAACTACGAGCAGTACTTC. Translating gives CASSIPDSLGNYEQYF. The chain combines TRBV5-1 with TRBJ2-7, with D tentatively TRBD1 (6 bases). The V gene lost 4 bases and the J gene lost 3 bases, with 20 bases spanning the gap. This CDR3 contains 16 residues. Germline V gene sequence: CDR1 SGHRS, CDR2 YFSETQ.

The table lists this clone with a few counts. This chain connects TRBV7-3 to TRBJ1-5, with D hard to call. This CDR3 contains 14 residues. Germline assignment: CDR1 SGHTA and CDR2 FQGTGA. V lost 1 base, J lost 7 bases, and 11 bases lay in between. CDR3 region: CASSLSHGGQPQHF. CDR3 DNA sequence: TGTGCCAGCAGCTTAAGTCATGGCGGCCAGCCCCAGCATTTT. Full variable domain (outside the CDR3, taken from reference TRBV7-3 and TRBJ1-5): GAGVSQTPSNKVTEKGKYVELRCDPISGHTALYWYRQSLGQGPEFLIYFQGTGAADDSGLPNDRFFAVRPEGSVSTLKIQRTERGDSAVYLCASSLSHGGQPQHFGDGTRLSIL.

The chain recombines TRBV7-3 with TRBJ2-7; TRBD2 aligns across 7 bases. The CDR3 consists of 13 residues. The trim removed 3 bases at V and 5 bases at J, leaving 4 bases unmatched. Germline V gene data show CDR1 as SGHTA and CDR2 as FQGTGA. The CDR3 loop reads CASSFQRDHEQYF. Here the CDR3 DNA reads TGTGCCAGCAGCTTTCAGCGGGACCACGAGCAGTACTTC.

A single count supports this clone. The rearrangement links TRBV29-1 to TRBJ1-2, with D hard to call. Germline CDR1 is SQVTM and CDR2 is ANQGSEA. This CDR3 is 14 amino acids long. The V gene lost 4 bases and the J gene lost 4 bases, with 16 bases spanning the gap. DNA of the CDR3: TGCAGCGTTGCCCTGGACGGGGTTAGCTATGGCTACACCTTC. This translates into CSVALDGVSYGYTF.

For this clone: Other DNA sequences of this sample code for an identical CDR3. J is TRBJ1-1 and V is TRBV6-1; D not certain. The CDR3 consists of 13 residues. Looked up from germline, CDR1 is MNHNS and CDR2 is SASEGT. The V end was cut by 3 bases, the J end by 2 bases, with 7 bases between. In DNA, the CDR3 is TGTGCCAGCAGTGACACAGATAACACTGAAGCTTTCTTT. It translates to CASSDTDNTEAFF.

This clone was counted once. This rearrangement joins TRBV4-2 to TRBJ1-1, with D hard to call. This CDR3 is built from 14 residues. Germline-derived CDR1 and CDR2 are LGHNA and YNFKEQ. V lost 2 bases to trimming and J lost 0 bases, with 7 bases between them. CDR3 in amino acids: CASSQPYMNTEAFF. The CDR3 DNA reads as TGTGCCAGCAGCCAACCATACATGAACACTGAAGCTTTCTTT.

In nucleotides, the CDR3 is TGTGCCAGCAGCTTAGCGGGACTAGCGGGAGACGAGCAGTACTTC. Its translation: CASSLAGLAGDEQYF. J is TRBJ2-7 and V is TRBV11-2; TRBD2 matches 14 bases. This CDR3 region has 15 residues. From germline, CDR1 is SGHAT and CDR2 FQNNGV. V was pared by 1 base and J by 5 bases, with 1 base of the junction left unmatched.

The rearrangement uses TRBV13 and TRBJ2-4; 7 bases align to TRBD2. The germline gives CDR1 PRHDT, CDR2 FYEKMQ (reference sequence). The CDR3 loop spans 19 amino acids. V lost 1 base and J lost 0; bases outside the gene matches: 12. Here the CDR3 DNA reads TGTGCCAGCAGCTTAGCTAGAGCTAATCCGGGGGGAGCCAAAAACATTCAGTACTTC. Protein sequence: CASSLARANPGGAKNIQYF.

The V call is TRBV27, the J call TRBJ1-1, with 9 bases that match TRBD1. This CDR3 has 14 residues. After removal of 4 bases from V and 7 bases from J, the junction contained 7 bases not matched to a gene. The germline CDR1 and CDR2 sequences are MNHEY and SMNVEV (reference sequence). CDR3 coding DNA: TGTGCCAGCAGTTACGGACAGGGGAGATTTGAAGCTTTCTTT. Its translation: CASSYGQGRFEAFF.

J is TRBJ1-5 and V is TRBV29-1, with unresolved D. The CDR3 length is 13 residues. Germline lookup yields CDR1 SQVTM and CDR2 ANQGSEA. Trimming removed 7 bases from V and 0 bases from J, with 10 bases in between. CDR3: CSARRSSNQPQHF. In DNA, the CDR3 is TGCAGCGCTCGACGGAGTAGCAATCAGCCCCAGCATTTT.

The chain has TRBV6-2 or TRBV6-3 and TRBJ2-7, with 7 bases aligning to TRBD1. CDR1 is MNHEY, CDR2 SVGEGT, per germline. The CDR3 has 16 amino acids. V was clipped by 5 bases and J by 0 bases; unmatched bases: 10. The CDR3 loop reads CASSADRTGGSYEQYF. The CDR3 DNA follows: TGTGCCAGCAGTGCCGATCGGACAGGAGGCTCCTACGAGCAGTACTTC.

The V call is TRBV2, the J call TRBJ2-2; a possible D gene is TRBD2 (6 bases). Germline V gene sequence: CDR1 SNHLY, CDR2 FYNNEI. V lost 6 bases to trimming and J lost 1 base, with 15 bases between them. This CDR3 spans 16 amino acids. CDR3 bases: TGTGCCAGCAGAGTGCCCGGGACTGTGAACACCGGGGAGCTGTTTTTT. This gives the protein CASRVPGTVNTGELFF.

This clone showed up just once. In nucleotides, the CDR3 is TGTGCCAGCACCCCGATGGGGGGGACGGCTGAATCCTACGAGCAGTACTTC. This sequence encodes CASTPMGGTAESYEQYF. The rearrangement uses TRBV2 and TRBJ2-7, with 7 bases matching TRBD2. The CDR3 runs 17 residues. CDR1 is SNHLY, CDR2 FYNNEI, per germline. V dropped 7 bases and J dropped 1; count of bases not matched to a gene: 16.

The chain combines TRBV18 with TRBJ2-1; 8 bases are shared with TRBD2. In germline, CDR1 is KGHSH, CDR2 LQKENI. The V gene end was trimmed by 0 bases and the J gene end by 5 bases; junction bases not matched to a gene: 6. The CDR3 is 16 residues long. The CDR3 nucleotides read TGTGCCAGCTCACCACCTAGCGGGAAACGGGACAATGAGCAGTTCTTC. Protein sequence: CASSPPSGKRDNEQFF.

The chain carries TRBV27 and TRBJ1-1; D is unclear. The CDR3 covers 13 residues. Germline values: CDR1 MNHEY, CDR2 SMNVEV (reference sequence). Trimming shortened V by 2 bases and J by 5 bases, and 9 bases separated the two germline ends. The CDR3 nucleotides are TGTGCCAGCAGTTTAGATCTCGGGACTGAAGCTTTCTTT. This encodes CASSLDLGTEAFF.